One T cell receptor (beta chain) is described in this entry. Antigen: not known. The donors formed part of the roughly 120-subject validation cohort, distinct from the roughly 660-subject first cohort. This CDR3 is 12 amino acids long. Trimming left V 7 bases short and J 0 bases short, with 6 bases between. CDR1 MNHNS and CDR2 SASEGT come from the germline V gene. These data belong to a study of cytomegalovirus exposure and HLA in healthy donors. Whole-study results and caveats: Published work reported that the classifier diagnosed cytomegalovirus status with high specificity and sensitivity.

Generated by immunoSEQ multiplex PCR, the TCRdb table keeps only in-frame clones and is missing some. Here the sample spans approximately 300,000 clones, roughly 90% being singletons. This rearrangement joins TRBV6-1 to TRBJ1-1; unclear D gene. The TCR sequence derives from a young woman in good health and CMV-seropositive. Source material: PBMCs. CDR3 in amino acids: CASIRVNTEAFF. The CDR3 nucleotides read TGTGCCAGCATTCGGGTGAACACTGAAGCTTTCTTT.